One and the same sample provided the 16 T cell receptor beta chains below, sequenced in a study of OX40 agonist ivuxolimab in advanced cancers. Data came from immunoSEQ multiplex PCR; TCRdb stores just in-frame clones and leaves some out. The data hold fewer than 65,000 clones, with 90% to 95% observed a single time. The specimen was CD4+ or CD8+ T cells sorted from blood, collected in a trial of the OX40 agonist ivuxolimab. Every receptor here comes from an adult with an advanced solid tumor such as melanoma, head and neck, liver or kidney cancer.

The gene calls are TRBV6-5 and TRBJ2-1, with 7 bases matching TRBD1. The CDR3 has 13 residues. Per the germline V gene, CDR1 is MNHEY and CDR2 is SVGAGI. Trimming at V came to 6 bases and at J to 9 bases, leaving 8 bases not matched to a gene. The CDR3 loop reads CASRLKTGAEQFF. CDR3 coding DNA: TGTGCCAGCAGGTTAAAAACAGGGGCTGAGCAGTTCTTC.

The chain is built from TRBV7-2 and TRBJ2-1; TRBD2 matches at 10 bases. Germline CDR1 reads SGHTA; CDR2 reads FQGNSA. With 2 bases clipped from V and 7 bases from J, the junction kept 14 bases outside the gene matches. This CDR3 contains 18 residues. CDR3 protein: CASSLLFPAGGPGNEQFF. Written as DNA, the CDR3 is TGTGCCAGCAGCTTATTATTCCCAGCGGGAGGGCCGGGTAATGAGCAGTTCTTC. Supplemented by reference TRBV7-2 and TRBJ2-1, the full variable domain reads GAGVSQSPSNKVTEKGKDVELRCDPISGHTALYWYRQSLGQGLEFLIYFQGNSAPDKSGLPSDRFSAERTGGSVSTLTIQRTQQEDSAVYLCASSLLFPAGGPGNEQFFGPGTRLTVL.

Judged by abundance, this clone is medium-sized. V usage is TRBV28 and J usage is TRBJ2-7, with TRBD2 matching over 8 bases. The ends lost 2 bases at V and 3 bases at J; junction bases unmatched: 3. Germline CDR1 and CDR2: MDHEN and SYDVKM. The CDR3 spans 14 residues. CDR3 DNA sequence: TGTGCCAGCAGTTTAGAGCGGGAGCTCTACGAGCAGTACTTC. Protein: CASSLERELYEQYF. The full variable domain, completed using reference TRBV28 and TRBJ2-7, is DVKVTQSSRYLVKRTGEKVFLECVQDMDHENMFWYRQDPGLGLRLIYFSYDVKMKEKGDIPEGYSVSREKKERFSLILESASTNQTSMYLCASSLERELYEQYFGPGTRLTVT.

The V call is TRBV11-3, the J call TRBJ2-7; D remains unclear. Germline CDR1 SGHNT, CDR2 YENEEA. V shed 3 bases and J shed 6 bases, with 12 bases lying between them. The CDR3 extends over 13 amino acids. The CDR3 sequence: CASSFISGSEQYF. For the CDR3, the DNA is TGTGCCAGCAGCTTTATTAGTGGTAGCGAGCAGTACTTC. Variable domain in full (rest from reference TRBV11-3 and TRBJ2-7): EAGVVQSPRYKIIEKKQPVAFWCNPISGHNTLYWYLQNLGQGPELLIRYENEEAVDDSQLPKDRFSAERLKGVDSTLKIQPAELGDSAVYLCASSFISGSEQYFGPGTRLTVT.

This chain uses TRBV9 with TRBJ2-2; tentative D call: TRBD2 (5 bases). The germline V gene has CDR1 SGDLS and CDR2 YYNGEE. Trimming shortened V by 1 base and J by 7 bases, and 14 bases separated the two germline ends. This CDR3 spans 15 amino acids. The CDR3 nucleotides are TGTGCCAGCAGCGTACAAGTGGGAGCGGTCGGGGAGCTGTTTTTT. It encodes CASSVQVGAVGELFF.

The genes are TRBV25-1 and TRBJ2-5, with 10 bases identical to TRBD1. J was trimmed by 2 bases and V by 0 bases; bases with no gene match: 3. The V gene's germline CDR1 is MGHDK and CDR2 SYGVNS. This CDR3 region has 16 residues. The CDR3 region has the DNA TGTGCCAGCAGTGAATATGGGACAGGGGATCAAGAGACCCAGTACTTC. It specifies CASSEYGTGDQETQYF.

The rearrangement joins TRBV5-6 to TRBJ2-2; D is unclear. The V gene's germline CDR1 is SGHDT and CDR2 YYEEEE. V lost 0 bases and J 4 bases, leaving 7 bases between the germline ends. This CDR3 comprises 14 residues. CDR3 DNA sequence: TGTGCCAGCAGCTTGGGCATGCCCACCGGGGAGCTGTTTTTT. It encodes CASSLGMPTGELFF.

The gene calls are TRBV6-4 and TRBJ2-1; no clear D. The CDR3 loop spans 16 amino acids. V shed 0 bases and J shed 8 bases, with 17 bases lying between them. From germline, CDR1 is MRHNA and CDR2 SNTAGT. The CDR3 protein is CASSDSLRLVYDEQFF. CDR3 nucleotides: TGTGCCAGCAGTGACTCTTTACGGTTGGTGTACGATGAGCAGTTCTTC.

This chain links TRBV27 with TRBJ2-1, with a tentative D call TRBD1 (7 bases). Germline CDR1 MNHEY, CDR2 SMNVEV (reference sequence). V lost 2 bases and J lost 6, with 14 bases in between. The CDR3 extends over 15 amino acids. CDR3 amino acids: CASSLGAGGSNEQFF. CDR3 coding DNA: TGTGCCAGCAGTTTAGGGGCAGGGGGGAGCAATGAGCAGTTCTTC.

The CDR3 nucleotides are TGTGCCAGCCTGGGGACAGGGGAAAGGAACGGGGAGCTGTTTTTT. It translates to CASLGTGERNGELFF. The chain uses TRBV2 and TRBJ2-2; TRBD1 matches at 10 bases. The CDR3 is 15 amino acids. V trimming: 8 bases; J trimming: 7 bases; junction bases outside the gene matches: 10. The germline CDR1 and CDR2 sequences are SNHLY and FYNNEI.

J is TRBJ1-2 and V is TRBV27; no clear D gene. This CDR3 has 15 residues. Trimming left V 2 bases short and J 2 bases short, with 12 bases between. Germline V gene sequence: CDR1 MNHEY, CDR2 SMNVEV (reference sequence). The CDR3 DNA follows: TGTGCCAGCAGTTTAAACCCGGGATCCAACTATGGCTACACCTTC. It is translated as CASSLNPGSNYGYTF.

The rearrangement links TRBV19 to TRBJ2-7; no reliable D call. With 8 bases removed from V and 2 bases from J, the gap between germline ends came to 16 bases. CDR3 length: 14 amino acids. Germline-derived CDR1 and CDR2 are LNHDA and SQIVND (reference sequence). The CDR3 here is CASSTLFETYEQYF. The CDR3 region has the DNA TGTGCCAGTTCGACCTTGTTTGAGACCTACGAGCAGTACTTC.

The chain joins TRBV19 to TRBJ1-5, with TRBD1 matching over 8 bases. V shed 5 bases, J shed 7 bases, and the junction held 4 bases outside the gene matches. The length of the CDR3 is 13 residues. CDR1 and CDR2 (germline): LNHDA, SQIVND (reference sequence). The CDR3 bases are TGTGCCAGTAGTGCGACAGGGGCCCAGCCCCAGCATTTT. Its protein is CASSATGAQPQHF.

The chain carries TRBV6-1 and TRBJ2-3; 8 positions match TRBD2. Trimming removed 6 bases from V and 0 bases from J; junction bases left unmatched: 5. This CDR3 contains 15 residues. The germline V gene encodes CDR1 MNHNS and CDR2 SASEGT. The CDR3 DNA reads TGTGCCAGCAGCGTGACTAGCGCCAGCACAGATACGCAGTATTTT. Its protein product is CASSVTSASTDTQYF.

The chain couples TRBV4-2 to TRBJ2-7, with D possibly matching TRBD2 (6 bases). V shed 4 bases and J shed 4 bases, with 17 bases lying between them. This CDR3 spans 15 amino acids. Per the germline V gene, CDR1 is LGHNA and CDR2 is YNFKEQ. DNA for the CDR3: TGTGCCAGCAGCCGATCGAGGGCGGGGACTTACGAGCAGTACTTC. Protein product: CASSRSRAGTYEQYF.

The genes are TRBV19 and TRBJ2-7; D is uncertain. V was trimmed by 4 bases and J by 4 bases, leaving 11 bases between them. Germline V gene sequence: CDR1 LNHDA, CDR2 SQIVND (reference sequence). The CDR3 contains 13 residues. Written as DNA, the CDR3 is TGTGCCAGTAGTACTACTCTCAGGTACGAGCAGTACTTC. Translated: CASSTTLRYEQYF.